This T cell receptor beta chain was obtained from a study of blood T cell repertoires in COVID-19. In the study overall: The samples span acute and convalescent COVID-19 from the United States, Italy and Spain. T cells, B-cell-depleted T cells, or PBMCs supplied cDNA or gDNA.

Participants came from about two dozen US areas, aged roughly 18 to 95 years. From germline, CDR1 is MGHRA and CDR2 YSYEKL. Trimming pared 4 bases from V and 0 bases from J, leaving 10 bases between. CDR3 size: 15 residues. The table came from immunoSEQ multiplex PCR; TCRdb's copy has only in-frame clones and leaves some out. The table lists approximately 490,000 clones, about 85% of them singletons. The rearrangement links TRBV4-1 to TRBJ1-3; D possibly corresponds to TRBD1 (6 bases). This TCR came from a woman aged 55-69 years who had recovered from COVID-19. Specimen: PBMCs or T cells enriched from blood (not recorded which). The CDR3 region has the DNA TGCGCCAGCAGCCGAGAACAGGGCTCTGGAAACACCATATATTTT. Protein: CASSREQGSGNTIYF.